Described below is a single T cell receptor beta chain sequence and its context. This entry belongs to a study of blood T cell repertoires in COVID-19. TCRdb's copy holds only in-frame clones and misses some; the assay was immunoSEQ multiplex PCR. Of around 100,000 clones in the sample, almost 90% were seen once. CDR1 is SGHDN, CDR2 FVKESK, per germline. After removal of 1 base from V and 4 bases from J, the junction contained 9 bases not matched to a gene. The CDR3 covers 16 residues. The sequenced material came from peripheral blood. The chain recombines TRBV14 with TRBJ2-5, with 7 bases identical to TRBD2. This receptor was obtained from a human donor in a cohort sampled during active COVID-19. The CDR3 here is CASSQGLAWSRETQYF. CDR3 sequence (DNA): TGTGCCAGCAGCCAAGGACTAGCTTGGTCTCGAGAGACCCAGTACTTC. Combining the CDR3 with reference TRBV14 and TRBJ2-5 gives the whole variable domain EAGVTQFPSHSVIEKGQTVTLRCDPISGHDNLYWYRRVMGKEIKFLLHFVKESKQDESGMPNNRFLAERTGGTYSTLKVQPAELEDSGVYFCASSQGLAWSRETQYFGPGTRLLVL.